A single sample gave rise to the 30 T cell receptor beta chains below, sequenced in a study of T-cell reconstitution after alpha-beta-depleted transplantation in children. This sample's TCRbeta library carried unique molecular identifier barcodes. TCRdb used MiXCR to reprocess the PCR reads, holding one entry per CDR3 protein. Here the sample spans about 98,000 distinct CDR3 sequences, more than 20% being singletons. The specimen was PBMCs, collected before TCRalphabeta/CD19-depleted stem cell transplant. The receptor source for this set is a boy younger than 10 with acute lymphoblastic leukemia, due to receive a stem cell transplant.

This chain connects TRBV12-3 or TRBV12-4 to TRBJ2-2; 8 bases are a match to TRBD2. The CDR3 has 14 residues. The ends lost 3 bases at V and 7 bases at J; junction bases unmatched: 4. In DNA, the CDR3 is TGTGCCAGCAGTTTCGGGGGGGACATCGGGGAGCTGTTTTTT. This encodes CASSFGGDIGELFF.

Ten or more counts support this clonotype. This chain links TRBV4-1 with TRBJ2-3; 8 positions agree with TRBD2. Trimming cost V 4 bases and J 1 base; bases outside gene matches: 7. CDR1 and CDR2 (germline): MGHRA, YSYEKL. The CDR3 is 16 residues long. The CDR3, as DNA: TGCGCCAGCAGCCCGTTACTAGCGGTCGGCACAGATACGCAGTATTTT. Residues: CASSPLLAVGTDTQYF.

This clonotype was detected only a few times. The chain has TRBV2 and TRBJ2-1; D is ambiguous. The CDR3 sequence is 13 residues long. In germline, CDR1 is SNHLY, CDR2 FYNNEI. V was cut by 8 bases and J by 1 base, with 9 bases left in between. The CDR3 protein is CASGPLSYNEQFF. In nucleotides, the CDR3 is TGTGCCAGCGGGCCGTTATCCTACAATGAGCAGTTCTTC.

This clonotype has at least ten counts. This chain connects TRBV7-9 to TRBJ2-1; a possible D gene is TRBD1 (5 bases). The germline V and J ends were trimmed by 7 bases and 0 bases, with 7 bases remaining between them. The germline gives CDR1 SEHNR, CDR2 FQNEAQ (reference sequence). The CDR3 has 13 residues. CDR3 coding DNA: TGTGCCAGCAATCAGGGCTCCTACAATGAGCAGTTCTTC. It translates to CASNQGSYNEQFF. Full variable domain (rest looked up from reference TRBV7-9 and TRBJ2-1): DTGVSQNPRHKITKRGQNVTFRCDPISEHNRLYWYRQTLGQGPEFLTYFQNEAQLEKSRLLSDRFSAERPKGSFSTLEIQRTEQGDSAMYLCASNQGSYNEQFFGPGTRLTVL.

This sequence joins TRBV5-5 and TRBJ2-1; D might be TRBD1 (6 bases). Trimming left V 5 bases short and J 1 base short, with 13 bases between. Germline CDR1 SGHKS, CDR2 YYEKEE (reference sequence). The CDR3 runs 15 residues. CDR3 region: CASSSRQASYNEQFF. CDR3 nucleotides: TGTGCCAGCAGTTCCCGACAGGCGTCCTACAATGAGCAGTTCTTC.

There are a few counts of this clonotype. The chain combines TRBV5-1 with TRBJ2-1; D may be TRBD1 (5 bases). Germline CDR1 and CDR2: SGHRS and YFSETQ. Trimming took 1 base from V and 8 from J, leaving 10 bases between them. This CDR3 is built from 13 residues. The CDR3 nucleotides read TGCGCCAGCAGCTTGTTGTGGGGCGATGAGCAGTTCTTC. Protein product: CASSLLWGDEQFF.

In DNA, the CDR3 is TGTGCCAGCAGCCCAGGACTAGCGGAGACAGATACGCAGTATTTT. It specifies CASSPGLAETDTQYF. The V call is TRBV28, the J call TRBJ2-3; 10 bases are shared with TRBD2. CDR1 is MDHEN, CDR2 SYDVKM, per germline. The CDR3 extends over 15 amino acids. Losses at the gene ends were 6 bases for V and 3 bases for J; bases not matched to a gene: 6.

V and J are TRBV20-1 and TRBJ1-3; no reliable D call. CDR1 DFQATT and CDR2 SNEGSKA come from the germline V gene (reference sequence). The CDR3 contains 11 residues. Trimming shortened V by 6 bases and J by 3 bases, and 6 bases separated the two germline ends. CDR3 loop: CSARVGNTIYF. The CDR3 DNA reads TGCAGTGCAAGGGTTGGAAACACCATATATTTT.

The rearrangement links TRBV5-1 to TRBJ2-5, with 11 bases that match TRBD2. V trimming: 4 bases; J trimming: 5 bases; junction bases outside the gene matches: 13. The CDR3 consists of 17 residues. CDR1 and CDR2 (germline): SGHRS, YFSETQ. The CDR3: CASSPDLLAGAWETQYF. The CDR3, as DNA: TGCGCCAGCAGCCCTGATCTACTAGCGGGAGCGTGGGAGACCCAGTACTTC.

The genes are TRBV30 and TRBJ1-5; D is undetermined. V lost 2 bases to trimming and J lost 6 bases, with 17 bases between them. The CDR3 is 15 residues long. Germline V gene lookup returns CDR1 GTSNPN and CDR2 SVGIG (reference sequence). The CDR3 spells CAWSLGSGKSQPQHF. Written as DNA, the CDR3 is TGTGCCTGGAGTCTGGGATCGGGGAAAAGTCAGCCCCAGCATTTT. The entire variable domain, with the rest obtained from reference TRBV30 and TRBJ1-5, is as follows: SQTIHQWPATLVQPVGSPLSLECTVEGTSNPNLYWYRQAAGRGLQLLFYSVGIGQISSEVPQNLSASRPQDRQFILSSKKLLLSDSGFYLCAWSLGSGKSQPQHFGDGTRLSIL.

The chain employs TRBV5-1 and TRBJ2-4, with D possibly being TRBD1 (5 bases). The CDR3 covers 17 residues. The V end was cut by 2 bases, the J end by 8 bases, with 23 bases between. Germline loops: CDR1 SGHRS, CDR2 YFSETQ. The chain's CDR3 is CASSFVPRAIQGDIQYF. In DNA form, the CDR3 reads TGCGCCAGCAGCTTCGTCCCCCGGGCTATTCAAGGGGACATTCAGTACTTC. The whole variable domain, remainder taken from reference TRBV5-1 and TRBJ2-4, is KAGVTQTPRYLIKTRGQQVTLSCSPISGHRSVSWYQQTPGQGLQFLFEYFSETQRNKGNFPGRFSGRQFSNSRSEMNVSTLELGDSALYLCASSFVPRAIQGDIQYFGAGTRLSVL.

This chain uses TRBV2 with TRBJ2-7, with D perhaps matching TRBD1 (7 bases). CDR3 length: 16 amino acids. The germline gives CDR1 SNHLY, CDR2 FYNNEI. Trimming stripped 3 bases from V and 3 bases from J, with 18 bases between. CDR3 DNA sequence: TGTGCCAGCAGTGAGAATCGCGGCAGGGGGGACTACGAGCAGTACTTC. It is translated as CASSENRGRGDYEQYF.

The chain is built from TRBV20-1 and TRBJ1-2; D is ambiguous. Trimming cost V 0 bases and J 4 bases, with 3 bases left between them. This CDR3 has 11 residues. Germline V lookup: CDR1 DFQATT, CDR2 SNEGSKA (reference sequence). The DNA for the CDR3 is TGCAGTGCTAGAGATCTCTATGGCTACACCTTC. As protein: CSARDLYGYTF.

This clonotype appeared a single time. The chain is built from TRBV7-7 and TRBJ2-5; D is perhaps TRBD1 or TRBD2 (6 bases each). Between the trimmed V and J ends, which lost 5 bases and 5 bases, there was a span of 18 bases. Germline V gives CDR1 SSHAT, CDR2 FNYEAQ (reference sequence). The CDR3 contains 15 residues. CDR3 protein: CASSQQGGGLETQYF. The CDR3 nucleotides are TGTGCCAGCAGCCAACAGGGAGGTGGTTTGGAGACCCAGTACTTC.

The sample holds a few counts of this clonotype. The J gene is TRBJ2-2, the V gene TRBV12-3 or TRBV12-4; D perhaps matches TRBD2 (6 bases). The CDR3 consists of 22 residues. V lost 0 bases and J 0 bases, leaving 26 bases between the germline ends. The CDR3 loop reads CASSLAPAFFLAEGPNTGELFF. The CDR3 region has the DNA TGTGCCAGCAGTTTAGCCCCCGCCTTTTTCCTGGCGGAGGGCCCGAACACCGGGGAGCTGTTTTTT.

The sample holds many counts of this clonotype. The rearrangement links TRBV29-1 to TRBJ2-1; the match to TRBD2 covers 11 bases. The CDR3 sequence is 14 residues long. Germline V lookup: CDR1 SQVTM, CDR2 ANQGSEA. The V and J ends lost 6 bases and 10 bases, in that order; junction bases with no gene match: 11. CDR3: CSVGGTSGGFEQFF. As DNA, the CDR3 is TGCAGCGTGGGGGGGACTAGCGGAGGTTTCGAGCAGTTCTTC.

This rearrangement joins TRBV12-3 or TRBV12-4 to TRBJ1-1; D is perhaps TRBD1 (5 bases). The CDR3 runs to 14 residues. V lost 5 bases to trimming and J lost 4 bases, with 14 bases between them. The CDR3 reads CASSPRGVGTEAFF. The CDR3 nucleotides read TGTGCCAGCAGTCCAAGGGGTGTCGGCACTGAAGCTTTCTTT.

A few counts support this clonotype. The CDR3 nucleotides are TGTGCCAGCAGCCCGGGTGGACAGTACACAGATACGCAGTATTTT. Amino acid sequence: CASSPGGQYTDTQYF. The genes are TRBV7-2 and TRBJ2-3, with a weak D call TRBD1 (6 bases). The CDR3 extends over 15 amino acids. The germline CDR1 and CDR2 sequences are SGHTA and FQGNSA. The V gene lost 5 bases and the J gene lost 2 bases, with 14 bases spanning the gap.

Here the CDR3 reads CASIRRLEGRNEQFF. The CDR3 DNA is TGTGCCAGCATCCGAAGGTTGGAGGGGCGCAATGAGCAGTTCTTC. This rearrangement joins TRBV2 to TRBJ2-1; a weak D match, TRBD2 (6 bases). The CDR3 length is 15 residues. The germline gives CDR1 SNHLY, CDR2 FYNNEI. Trimming shortened V by 7 bases and J by 6 bases, and 19 bases separated the two germline ends.

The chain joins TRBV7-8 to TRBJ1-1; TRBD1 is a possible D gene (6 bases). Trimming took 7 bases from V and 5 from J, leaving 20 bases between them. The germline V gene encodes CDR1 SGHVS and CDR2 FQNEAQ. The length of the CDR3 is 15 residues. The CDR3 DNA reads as TGTGCCAGCACCCCCTCTCGATACCAGGGGACTGAAGCTTTCTTT. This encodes CASTPSRYQGTEAFF.

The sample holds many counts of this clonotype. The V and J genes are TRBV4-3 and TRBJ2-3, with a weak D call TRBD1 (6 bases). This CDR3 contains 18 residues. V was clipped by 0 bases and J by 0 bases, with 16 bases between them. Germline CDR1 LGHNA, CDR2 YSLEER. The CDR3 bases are TGCGCCAGCAGCCAAGAACCGGCAGGGGCACCTAGCACAGATACGCAGTATTTT. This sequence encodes CASSQEPAGAPSTDTQYF.

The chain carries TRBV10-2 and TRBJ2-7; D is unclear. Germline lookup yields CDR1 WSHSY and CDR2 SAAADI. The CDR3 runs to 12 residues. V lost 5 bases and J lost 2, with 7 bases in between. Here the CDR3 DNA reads TGCGCCAGCAGTATTACAACCTACGAGCAGTACTTC. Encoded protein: CASSITTYEQYF.

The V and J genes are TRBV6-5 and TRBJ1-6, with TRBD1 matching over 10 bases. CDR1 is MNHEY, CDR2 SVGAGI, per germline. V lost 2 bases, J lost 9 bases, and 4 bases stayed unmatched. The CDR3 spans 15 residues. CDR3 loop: CASSYRTGGGSPLHF. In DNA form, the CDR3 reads TGTGCCAGCAGTTACCGGACAGGGGGAGGTTCACCCCTCCACTTT.

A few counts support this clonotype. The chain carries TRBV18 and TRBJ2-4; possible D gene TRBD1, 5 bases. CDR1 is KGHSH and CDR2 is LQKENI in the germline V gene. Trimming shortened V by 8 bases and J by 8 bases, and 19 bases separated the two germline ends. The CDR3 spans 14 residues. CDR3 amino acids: CASNKKGPLDIQYF. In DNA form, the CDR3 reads TGTGCCAGCAATAAAAAGGGGCCTCTGGACATTCAGTACTTC.

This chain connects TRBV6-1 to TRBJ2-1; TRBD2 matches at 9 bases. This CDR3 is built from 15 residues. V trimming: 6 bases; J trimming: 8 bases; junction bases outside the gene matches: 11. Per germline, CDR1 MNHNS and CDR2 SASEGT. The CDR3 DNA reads TGTGCCAGCAGCCCGCGAGTAGCGGGAGATGATGAGCAGTTCTTC. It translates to CASSPRVAGDDEQFF.

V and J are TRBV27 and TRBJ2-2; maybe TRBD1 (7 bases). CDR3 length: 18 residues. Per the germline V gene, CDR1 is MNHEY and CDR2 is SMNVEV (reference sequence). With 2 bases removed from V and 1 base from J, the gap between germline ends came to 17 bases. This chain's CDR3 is CASSLNFGGQKNTGELFF. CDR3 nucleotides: TGTGCCAGCAGTTTAAATTTCGGGGGACAGAAGAACACCGGGGAGCTGTTTTTT.

CDR3 in DNA: TGTGCCAGCAGCGTCCAAGGGGGAGTGGTAGATACGCAGTATTTT. The encoded protein is CASSVQGGVVDTQYF. The chain uses TRBV7-2 and TRBJ2-3; possibly TRBD1 for D (6 bases). The germline V and J ends were trimmed by 5 bases and 5 bases, with 17 bases remaining between them. Germline CDR1 and CDR2: SGHTA and FQGNSA. The CDR3 runs to 15 residues.

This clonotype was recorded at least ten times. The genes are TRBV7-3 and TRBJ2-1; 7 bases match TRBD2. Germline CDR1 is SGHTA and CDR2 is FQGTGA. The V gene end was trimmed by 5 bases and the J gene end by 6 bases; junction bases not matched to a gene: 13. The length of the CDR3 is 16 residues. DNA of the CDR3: TGTGCCAGCAGCCCGAACCCTAGCGGAGACTTCAATGAGCAGTTCTTC. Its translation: CASSPNPSGDFNEQFF.

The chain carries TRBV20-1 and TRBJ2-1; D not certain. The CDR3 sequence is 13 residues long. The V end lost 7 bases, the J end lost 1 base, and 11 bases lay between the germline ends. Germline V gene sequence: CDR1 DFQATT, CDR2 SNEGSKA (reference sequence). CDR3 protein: CSVSRVSYNEQFF. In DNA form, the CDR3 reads TGCAGTGTATCACGAGTTTCCTACAATGAGCAGTTCTTC.

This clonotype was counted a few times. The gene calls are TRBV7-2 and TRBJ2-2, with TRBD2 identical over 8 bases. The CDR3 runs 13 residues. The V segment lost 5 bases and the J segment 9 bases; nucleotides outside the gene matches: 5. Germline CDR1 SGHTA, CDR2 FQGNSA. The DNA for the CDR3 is TGTGCCAGCAGCCGAAATAGCGGGAGGGAGCTGTTTTTT. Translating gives CASSRNSGRELFF.